This T cell receptor beta chain was profiled in a study of blood T cell repertoires in COVID-19. A few counts support this clone. This CDR3 has 14 residues. With V trimmed by 5 bases and J by 5 bases, 5 bases remained unmatched. Germline CDR1 SEHNR, CDR2 FQNEAQ (reference sequence). This table comes from immunoSEQ multiplex PCR, and its TCRdb copy is limited to in-frame clones, with some not included. The table shows under 350,000 clones, with roughly 86% occurring only once. This TCR was recovered from a woman aged 18-30 years who had recovered from COVID-19. The sample comprised PBMCs or T cells enriched from blood (not recorded which). The rearrangement joins TRBV7-9 to TRBJ2-2; TRBD1 matches 7 bases. DNA for the CDR3: TGTGCCAGCAGCCCCCCGACAGGGACCGGGGAGCTGTTTTTT. Translating it yields CASSPPTGTGELFF.